Listed here are 5 T cell receptor beta chains from one sample, sequenced in a study of Ad26.COV2.S vaccination and SARS-CoV-2 variants. The treatment here: some 20 received Ad26.COV2.S at low or high dose, single or two shots; a few received placebo; per-sample allocation not given. Sampling was done on day 63 after the first vaccine or placebo injection. The protocol was immunoSEQ multiplex PCR, while the TCRdb copy is restricted to in-frame clones and leaves out a portion. The top ten clones hold under 3.5% of a sample with over 350,000 clones, approximately 86% of them seen once. Specimen: peripheral blood, collected in a trial of Ad26.COV2.S vaccine versus placebo. All receptors derive from a person between 18 and 60 years old who received the Ad26.COV2.S COVID-19 vaccine or a placebo.

The chain recombines TRBV5-1 with TRBJ2-7; 11 nucleotides agree with TRBD2. V dropped 4 bases and J dropped 4; count of bases not matched to a gene: 16. The CDR3 has 18 amino acids. CDR1 is SGHRS, CDR2 YFSETQ, per germline. CDR3 in amino acids: CASSPLASGGFESYEQYF. The DNA of the CDR3 is TGCGCCAGCAGCCCCCTGGCTAGCGGGGGGTTCGAGTCTTACGAGCAGTACTTC. Supplemented by reference TRBV5-1 and TRBJ2-7, the full variable domain reads KAGVTQTPRYLIKTRGQQVTLSCSPISGHRSVSWYQQTPGQGLQFLFEYFSETQRNKGNFPGRFSGRQFSNSRSEMNVSTLELGDSALYLCASSPLASGGFESYEQYFGPGTRLTVT.

The gene calls are TRBV7-2 and TRBJ2-3, with D possibly TRBD2 on 6 matching bases. The V gene's germline CDR1 is SGHTA and CDR2 FQGNSA. This CDR3 has 15 amino acids. Trimming removed 5 bases at V and 3 bases at J, with 15 bases between. CDR3 loop: CASSRDSQFTDTQYF. Here the CDR3 DNA reads TGTGCCAGCAGCCGGGACTCCCAATTTACAGATACGCAGTATTTT.

The chain employs TRBV5-1 and TRBJ1-2, with 8 bases fitting TRBD1. Germline V gene sequence: CDR1 SGHRS, CDR2 YFSETQ. The J segment lost 3 bases and the V segment lost 0 bases, leaving 1 base of the junction unmatched. The length of the CDR3 is 14 residues. CDR3 protein: CASSLEDRDYGYTF. For the CDR3, the DNA is TGCGCCAGCAGCTTGGAGGACAGGGACTATGGCTACACCTTC.

This chain joins TRBV5-1 and TRBJ2-5, with a possible D match to TRBD1 (5 bases). CDR1 SGHRS and CDR2 YFSETQ come from the germline V gene. V was cut by 0 bases and J by 1 base, with 10 bases left in between. This CDR3 is built from 15 residues. In nucleotides, the CDR3 is TGCGCCAGCAGCTTGGGTCCAGGGTTCCAAGAGACCCAGTACTTC. It encodes CASSLGPGFQETQYF.

The V gene is TRBV2, the J gene TRBJ1-4; possible D gene TRBD1, 5 bases. Looked up from germline, CDR1 is SNHLY and CDR2 is FYNNEI. Trimming took off 3 bases at V and 6 bases at J, with 17 bases between the two ends. CDR3 size: 16 residues. The CDR3 region has the DNA TGTGCCAGCAGTGACCCCGCGGACAACGAGGATGAAAAACTGTTTTTT. Translating it yields CASSDPADNEDEKLFF. The complete variable domain, with remaining parts taken from reference TRBV2 and TRBJ1-4, reads EPEVTQTPSHQVTQMGQEVILRCVPISNHLYFYWYRQILGQKVEFLVSFYNNEISEKSEIFDDQFSVERPDGSNFTLKIRSTKLEDSAMYFCASSDPADNEDEKLFFGSGTQLSVL.